The entry below gives a single T cell receptor beta chain sequence along with its context. The antigen is not known. A much larger clone differs by one base, so this may be a read error. For TCRbeta, the library was prepared with unique molecular identifiers. TCRdb reprocessed the PCR reads with MiXCR, giving one entry per CDR3 protein. The sample holds roughly 670,000 distinct CDR3 sequences, around 13% seen once. This sample was taken from a study of T-cell reconstitution after alpha-beta-depleted transplantation in children. Regarding the study as a whole: Reportedly, alpha-beta T cells present about two months post-transplant originated from several hundred expanded clones of graft origin. T-cell numbers and diversity, one year after transplant, stemmed largely from T cells that were newly produced.

CDR3 length: 15 amino acids. Germline V gene sequence: CDR1 MGHRA, CDR2 YSYEKL. This receptor was obtained from a girl aged 2 to 9 with congenital amegakaryocytic thrombocytopenia, due to receive a stem cell transplant. The chain uses TRBV4-1 and TRBJ2-2, with a possible D match to TRBD2 (5 bases). Sequencing used PBMCs, obtained before TCRalphabeta/CD19-depleted stem cell transplant. The CDR3 DNA is TGCGCCAGCAACCACCAGAGCACGAACACCGGGGAGCTGTCTTTT. It yields the protein CASNHQSTNTGELSF.